The present T cell receptor (beta chain) was sequenced within a study of shared clonotypes between healthy human individuals. Naive CD8 cells, CD45RO-negative and positively selected for CCR7, excluded terminally differentiated effector memory CD45RA+ cells. This CDR3 has 16 amino acids. The V gene's germline CDR1 is SGHDT and CDR2 YYEEEE. V dropped 0 bases and J dropped 4 bases, with 16 bases sitting between them. General study findings and limits: Among a handful of donors, 4.5% to 5.5% of naive CD4 clonotypes were found in common. Tissues were not sampled, only blood, and their repertoires likely differ. When compared with the clonotypes that were shared by all four sorted-subset donors, the non-shared clonotypes turned out to have lower generation probabilities. How much donors shared clonotypes was expected to be affected by sequencing depth.

Comments on this clone: What it binds is not known.

Produced via immunoSEQ multiplex PCR; TCRdb's table is partial and in-frame only. Among millions of clones listed, approximately 95% were seen once. The clonotype comes from a man aged 18 to 30 in good health. The sample consisted of naive CD8+ T cells sorted from blood. The chain carries TRBV5-6 and TRBJ2-5; D ambiguous. CDR3 nucleotide sequence: TGTGCCAGCAGCTTGGAACCAGCGCTCGTCTCAGAGACCCAGTACTTC. Protein product: CASSLEPALVSETQYF.